The entry below gives a single TCR beta chain sequence along with its context. This specimen belongs to a study of blood T cell repertoires in COVID-19. For the study at large: T cells, B-cell-depleted T cells, or PBMCs provided the cDNA or gDNA that served as material.

Germline V lookup: CDR1 LGHNA, CDR2 YSLEER. The CDR3 contains 15 residues. V gave up 1 base and J gave up 4 bases; unmatched junction bases: 5. Data came from immunoSEQ multiplex PCR; TCRdb stores just in-frame clones and leaves some out. The sample holds a few hundred thousand clones, approximately 88% seen once. The chain uses TRBV4-3 and TRBJ2-3, with 7 bases fitting TRBD2. The receptor comes from an older woman with COVID-19, enrolled during active disease. The source material was peripheral blood. CDR3 sequence: CASSQVSGRADTQYF. Written as DNA, the CDR3 is TGCGCCAGCAGCCAAGTGTCAGGGAGGGCAGATACGCAGTATTTT.